The 18 T cell receptor beta chains reported below all come from one sample, sequenced in a study of regulatory T cells in long-lasting Graves disease. In building TCR beta libraries, iRepertoire HTBI primers were used together with Arm-PCR of CDR3 regions. TCRdb redid the calling of the multiplex PCR reads with MiXCR, one entry per CDR3 protein. The sample yields approximately 250,000 distinct CDR3 sequences, 15% to 20% seen once. Described time point: newly diagnosed GD, antithyroid drugs for less than 3 months. Isolated PBMC RNA provided the starting material for the TCR library. The input for sequencing was peripheral blood mononuclear cells (PBMCs), taken at new diagnosis, from a patient treated with antithyroid drugs. All receptors come from a female donor with Graves disease.

This chain joins TRBV5-8 and TRBJ2-7; TRBD2 agrees at 9 bases. Germline assignment: CDR1 SGHTS and CDR2 YDEGEE. The CDR3 covers 14 residues. Unmatched junction bases numbered 4, after V lost 4 bases and J lost 2 bases. The CDR3 is CASSTGLAAYEQYF. The CDR3 nucleotides read TGTGCCAGCAGCACGGGACTAGCCGCCTACGAGCAGTACTTC.

This clonotype was seen repeatedly, ten times or more. The gene calls are TRBV6-2 or TRBV6-3 and TRBJ2-3; the match to TRBD2 covers 9 bases. The CDR3 covers 15 residues. Germline values: CDR1 MNHEY, CDR2 SVGEGT. The V segment lost 4 bases and the J segment 0 bases; nucleotides outside the gene matches: 2. This chain's CDR3 is CASSSTSGSTDTQYF. The DNA for the CDR3 is TGTGCCAGCAGTTCTACTAGCGGGAGCACAGATACGCAGTATTTT.

This clonotype was observed at least ten times. V is TRBV30 and J is TRBJ1-5, with TRBD1 matching over 11 bases. The CDR3 covers 15 residues. Germline-derived CDR1 and CDR2 are GTSNPN and SVGIG (reference sequence). After removal of 3 bases from V and 3 bases from J, the junction contained 4 bases not matched to a gene. The CDR3 is CAWSPGQGVNQPQHF. CDR3 sequence (DNA): TGTGCCTGGAGCCCGGGACAGGGGGTCAATCAGCCCCAGCATTTT. The whole variable domain, filled in from reference TRBV30 and TRBJ1-5, reads SQTIHQWPATLVQPVGSPLSLECTVEGTSNPNLYWYRQAAGRGLQLLFYSVGIGQISSEVPQNLSASRPQDRQFILSSKKLLLSDSGFYLCAWSPGQGVNQPQHFGDGTRLSIL.

This clonotype was seen at least ten times. J is TRBJ2-7 and V is TRBV6-2 or TRBV6-3; D perhaps matches TRBD1 (5 bases). V was shortened by 5 bases and J by 6 bases, with 14 bases between the two germline ends. Germline lookup yields CDR1 MNHEY and CDR2 SVGEGT. CDR3 size: 13 residues. Here the CDR3 DNA reads TGTGCCAGCAGTGAAGGGGCGCGCCCCGAGCAGTACTTC. Translated, it gives CASSEGARPEQYF.

This clonotype came up a few times. The rearrangement uses TRBV19 and TRBJ2-1, with 9 bases matching TRBD2. Germline CDR1 LNHDA, CDR2 SQIVND (reference sequence). The CDR3 is 17 residues long. The trim removed 4 bases at V and 5 bases at J, leaving 12 bases unmatched. CDR3 amino acids: CASSTPTSGATDNEQFF. CDR3 nucleotide sequence: TGTGCCAGTAGTACCCCGACTAGCGGAGCGACAGACAATGAGCAGTTCTTC. The variable domain in full, completed from reference TRBV19 and TRBJ2-1, reads DGGITQSPKYLFRKEGQNVTLSCEQNLNHDAMYWYRQDPGQGLRLIYYSQIVNDFQKGDIAEGYSVSREKKESFPLTVTSAQKNPTAFYLCASSTPTSGATDNEQFFGPGTRLTVL.

The table lists this clonotype with many counts. The rearrangement links TRBV27 to TRBJ2-5, with TRBD2 matching 14 bases. V was clipped by 6 bases and J by 5 bases; unmatched bases: 5. The germline V gene encodes CDR1 MNHEY and CDR2 SMNVEV (reference sequence). The CDR3 contains 15 residues. The DNA of the CDR3 is TGTGCCAGCAGGGGACTAGCGGGAGCTGGCGAGACCCAGTACTTC. Protein sequence: CASRGLAGAGETQYF.

This clonotype appeared many times. The V gene is TRBV12-5, the J gene TRBJ2-7; 7 bases map to TRBD1. The CDR3 extends over 15 amino acids. The junction had 7 bases not matched to a gene; V was cut back by 2 bases and J by 3 bases. Germline assignment: CDR1 LGHNT and CDR2 FRNRAP. The CDR3 sequence: CASGLSTGVVYEQYF. CDR3 coding DNA: TGTGCTAGTGGTTTGAGTACAGGGGTAGTCTACGAGCAGTACTTC.

Points on this clonotype: It differs at one base from a far larger clone, so likely a read error. The chain carries TRBV28 and TRBJ2-1, with 7 nucleotides matching TRBD1. This CDR3 region has 13 residues. Germline values: CDR1 MDHEN, CDR2 SYDVKM. Losses at the gene ends were 6 bases for V and 13 bases for J; bases not matched to a gene: 12. The CDR3 reads CASSRDRAQTQFF. As DNA, the CDR3 is TGTGCCAGCAGCCGTGACAGGGCACAGACCCAGTTCTTC.

This clonotype was recorded at least ten times. The chain couples TRBV6-2 or TRBV6-3 to TRBJ1-2, with unresolved D. The germline V gene encodes CDR1 MNHEY and CDR2 SVGEGT. CDR3 length: 16 amino acids. Trimming left V 7 bases short and J 4 bases short, with 22 bases between. The DNA for the CDR3 is TGTGCCAGCACCACGGTACTCACGGTCCGGGGCTATGGCTACACCTTC. Protein product: CASTTVLTVRGYGYTF.

V and J are TRBV20-1 and TRBJ2-1; weak D call: TRBD2 (6 bases). This CDR3 is built from 10 residues. Germline lookup yields CDR1 DFQATT and CDR2 SNEGSKA (reference sequence). The CDR3 DNA is TGCAGAGCGGGCCCCAATGAGCAGTTCTTC. The encoded protein is CRAGPNEQFF.

This clonotype was observed at least ten times. V usage is TRBV12-5 and J usage is TRBJ2-5; D is uncertain. Germline V gene sequence: CDR1 LGHNT, CDR2 FRNRAP. This CDR3 has 14 residues. Trimming took 2 bases from V and 0 from J, leaving 7 bases between them. CDR3 DNA sequence: TGTGCTAGTGGTTTGATCAGTAACCAAGAGACCCAGTACTTC. Protein: CASGLISNQETQYF.

In this sample, this clonotype turned up many times. J is TRBJ2-1 and V is TRBV25-1; D not resolved. Trimming took off 2 bases at V and 6 bases at J, with 5 bases between the two ends. This CDR3 contains 12 residues. The germline gives CDR1 MGHDK, CDR2 SYGVNS. The CDR3 DNA sequence: TGTGCCAGCAGTGAACCGTTCAATGAGCAGTTCTTC. Translated, it gives CASSEPFNEQFF. Based on the CDR3 plus reference TRBV25-1 and TRBJ2-1, the full variable domain is EADIYQTPRYLVIGTGKKITLECSQTMGHDKMYWYQQDPGMELHLIHYSYGVNSTEKGDLSSESTVSRIRTEHFPLTLESARPSHTSQYLCASSEPFNEQFFGPGTRLTVL.

This clonotype was counted ten times or more. This sequence joins TRBV27 and TRBJ1-2, with 10 bases aligning to TRBD1. The V gene end was trimmed by 6 bases and the J gene end by 2 bases; junction bases not matched to a gene: 3. Germline loops: CDR1 MNHEY, CDR2 SMNVEV (reference sequence). The CDR3 covers 14 residues. This CDR3 is CASRGQGFNYGYTF. CDR3 DNA sequence: TGTGCCAGCAGGGGACAGGGGTTCAACTATGGCTACACCTTC.

This clonotype was counted at least ten times. The chain carries TRBV7-2 and TRBJ1-1; no clear D gene. The ends were cut back, 5 bases at V and 0 bases at J, with 13 bases in the middle. The CDR3 loop spans 15 amino acids. Germline V lookup: CDR1 SGHTA, CDR2 FQGNSA. The CDR3 sequence is CASSTAGSLNTEAFF. CDR3 sequence (DNA): TGTGCCAGCAGCACTGCCGGGAGCTTGAACACTGAAGCTTTCTTT.

This clonotype was picked up many times. The V gene is TRBV20-1, the J gene TRBJ2-3; 8 nucleotides align to TRBD2. This CDR3 contains 18 residues. Germline-derived CDR1 and CDR2 are DFQATT and SNEGSKA (reference sequence). The J segment lost 0 bases and the V segment lost 0 bases, leaving 11 bases of the junction unmatched. The CDR3 spells CSARDRSGASGSTDTQYF. The CDR3 DNA is TGCAGTGCTAGAGATCGGAGTGGGGCTAGCGGGAGCACAGATACGCAGTATTTT.

This clonotype was detected only a few times. DNA for the CDR3: TGTGCCACACCTTGGTCCGGCCCGGGTCTGGGGACCAATGAGCAGTTCTTC. Its protein product is CATPWSGPGLGTNEQFF. The V call is TRBV6-2 or TRBV6-3, the J call TRBJ2-1, with D perhaps TRBD1 or TRBD2 (5 bases each). This CDR3 contains 17 residues. The germline V and J ends were trimmed by 10 bases and 6 bases, with 28 bases remaining between them. Germline V lookup: CDR1 MNHEY, CDR2 SVGEGT.

This clonotype was counted many times. The genes are TRBV4-1 and TRBJ2-7; D might be TRBD2 (5 bases). V was pared by 0 bases and J by 0 bases, with 9 bases between. Per germline, CDR1 MGHRA and CDR2 YSYEKL. This CDR3 is 15 amino acids long. This CDR3 is CASSQELARSYEQYF. In nucleotides, the CDR3 is TGCGCCAGCAGCCAAGAATTAGCGCGCTCCTACGAGCAGTACTTC.

This clonotype was seen many times. V is TRBV5-1 and J is TRBJ2-7, with 12 bases aligning to TRBD2. J gave up 5 bases and V 2 bases, and 11 bases lay outside the gene matches. Germline CDR1 SGHRS, CDR2 YFSETQ. The CDR3 spans 17 residues. The CDR3, as DNA: TGCGCCAGCAGCTTTAGTGGGCTAGCGGGAGGGCCCCACGAGCAGTACTTC. Its translation: CASSFSGLAGGPHEQYF.